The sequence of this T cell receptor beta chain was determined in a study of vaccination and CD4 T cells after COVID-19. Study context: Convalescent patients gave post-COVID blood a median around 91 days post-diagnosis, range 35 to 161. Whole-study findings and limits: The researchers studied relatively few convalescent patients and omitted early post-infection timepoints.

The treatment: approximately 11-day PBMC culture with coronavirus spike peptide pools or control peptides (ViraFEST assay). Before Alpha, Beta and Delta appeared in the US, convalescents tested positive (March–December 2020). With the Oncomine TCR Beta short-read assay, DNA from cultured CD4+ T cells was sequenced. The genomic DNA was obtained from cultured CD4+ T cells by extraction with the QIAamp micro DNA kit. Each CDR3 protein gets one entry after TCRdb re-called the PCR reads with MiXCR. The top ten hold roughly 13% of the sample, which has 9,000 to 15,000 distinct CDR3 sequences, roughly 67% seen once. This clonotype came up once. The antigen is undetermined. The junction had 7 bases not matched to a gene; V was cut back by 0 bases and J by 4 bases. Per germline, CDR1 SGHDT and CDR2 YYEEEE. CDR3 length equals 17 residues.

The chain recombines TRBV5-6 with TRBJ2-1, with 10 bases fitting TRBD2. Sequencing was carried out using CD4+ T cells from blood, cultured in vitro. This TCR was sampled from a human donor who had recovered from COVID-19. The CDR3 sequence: CASSLVPVAGGYNEQFF. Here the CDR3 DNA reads TGTGCCAGCAGCTTGGTACCGGTAGCGGGAGGTTACAATGAGCAGTTCTTC.